Listed below are T cell receptor beta chains from one sample, sequenced in a study of blood T cell repertoires in COVID-19. The repertoire was sequenced with immunoSEQ multiplex PCR; TCRdb's copy has only in-frame clones and lacks some. In the table there are some 74,000 clones, about nine tenths of which are singletons. The source material was peripheral blood. The source of these receptors is a woman aged 80 or older with acute or convalescent COVID-19. CDR3s include the opening cysteine and the closing phenylalanine or tryptophan. D genes are given only for firm matches. Clone size is shown for a subset of rows, as once, few, many or a class of expanded clone.

TRBJ2-5 | TRBV2 | once | TRBD2 | TGTGCCAGCAGTTACGGGACTAGCGGGAAAGAGACCCAGTACTTC | CASSYGTSGKETQYF
TRBJ2-3 | TRBV27 | once | NA | TGTGCCAGTTCAGGACTAATTGGGGATACGCAGTATTTT | CASSGLIGDTQYF
TRBJ2-7 | TRBV5-1 | NA | TRBD1 | TGCGCCAGCAGCCTAAACGCCGGGACAGGGGATCCGAACGAGCAGTACTTC | CASSLNAGTGDPNEQYF
TRBJ2-6 | TRBV6-1 | NA | NA | TGTGCCAGCATGGGGGGGCTCTCTGGGGCCAACGTCCTGACTTTC | CASMGGLSGANVLTF
TRBJ2-5 | TRBV12-1 | NA | NA | TGTGCCAGCAGCTTTGGAGGTAGTCATTACTTC | CASSFGGSHYF
TRBJ1-6 | TRBV6-5 | NA | TRBD1 | TGTGCCAGCAGTTCCGGGACAGGGGGATCACCCCTCCACTTT | CASSSGTGGSPLHF
TRBJ1-1 | TRBV4-2 | NA | NA | TGTGCCAGCAGCCAAGCGGCCAGGGGTCAAGGGAACACTGAAGCTTTCTTT | CASSQAARGQGNTEAFF
TRBJ1-5 | TRBV6-6 | once | NA | TGTGCCAGCAGTTACTCGAACAGGGATAGCAATCAGCCCCAGCATTTT | CASSYSNRDSNQPQHF
TRBJ1-5 | TRBV2 | NA | NA | TGTGCCAGCAGTAGGGACACGCGGACGCGAGGCTCTAGGTCCCAGCATTTT | CASSRDTRTRGSRSQHF
TRBJ1-6 | TRBV6-6 | NA | NA | TGTGCCAGCAGTTACCTCGACAGGTCATCACCCCTCCACTTT | CASSYLDRSSPLHF
TRBJ2-1 | TRBV5-1 | NA | NA | TGCGCCAGCAGCTTAAGTTTTGGCTATGAGCAGTTCTTC | CASSLSFGYEQFF
TRBJ1-6 | TRBV5-4 | NA | TRBD1 | TGTGCCAGCAGCTTGCTGCAGGGGGCGCGGGTATCACCCCTCCACTTT | CASSLLQGARVSPLHF
TRBJ2-1 | TRBV10-1 | NA | TRBD1 | TGCGCCAGCAGTGGCCGACAGGGAGAGCAGTTCTTC | CASSGRQGEQFF
TRBJ2-1 | TRBV2 | NA | TRBD2 | TGTGCCAGTCAACCTAGCGGGACCACCTACAATGAGCAGTTCTTC | CASQPSGTTYNEQFF
TRBJ2-5 | TRBV19 | NA | TRBD2 | TGTGCCAGTAGTCCCCGTGCGGGGGGCCGGGAGACCCAGTACTTC | CASSPRAGGRETQYF
TRBJ2-7 | TRBV11-2 | NA | NA | TGTGCCAGCAGCCTGCGGGACCTATTCTCATCCGAGCAGTACTTC | CASSLRDLFSSEQYF